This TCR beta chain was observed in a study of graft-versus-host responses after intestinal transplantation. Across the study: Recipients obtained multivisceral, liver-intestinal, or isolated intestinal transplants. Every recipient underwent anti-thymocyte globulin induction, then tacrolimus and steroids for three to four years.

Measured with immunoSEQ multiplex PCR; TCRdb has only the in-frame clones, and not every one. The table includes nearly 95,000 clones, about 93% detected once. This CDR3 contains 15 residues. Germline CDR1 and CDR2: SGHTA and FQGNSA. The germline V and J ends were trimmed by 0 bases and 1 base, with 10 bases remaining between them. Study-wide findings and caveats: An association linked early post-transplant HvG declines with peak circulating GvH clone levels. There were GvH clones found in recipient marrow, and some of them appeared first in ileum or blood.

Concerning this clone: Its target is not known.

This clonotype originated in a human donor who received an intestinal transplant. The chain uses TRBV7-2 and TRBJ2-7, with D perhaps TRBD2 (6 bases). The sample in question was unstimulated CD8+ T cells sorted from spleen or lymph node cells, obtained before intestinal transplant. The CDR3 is CASSLARRGSYEQYF. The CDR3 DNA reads TGTGCCAGCAGCTTAGCCCGCCGGGGGTCCTACGAGCAGTACTTC.